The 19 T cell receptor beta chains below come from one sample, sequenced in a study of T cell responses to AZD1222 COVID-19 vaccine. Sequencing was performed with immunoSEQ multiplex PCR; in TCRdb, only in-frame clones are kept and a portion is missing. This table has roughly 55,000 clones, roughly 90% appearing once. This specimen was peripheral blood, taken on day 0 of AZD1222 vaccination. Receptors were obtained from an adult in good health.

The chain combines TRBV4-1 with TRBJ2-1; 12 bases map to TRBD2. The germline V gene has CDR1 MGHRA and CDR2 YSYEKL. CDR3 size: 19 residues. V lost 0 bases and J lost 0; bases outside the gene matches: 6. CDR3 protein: CASSQEASGRAGSYNEQFF. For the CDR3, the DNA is TGCGCCAGCAGCCAAGAGGCTAGCGGGAGGGCGGGCTCCTACAATGAGCAGTTCTTC.

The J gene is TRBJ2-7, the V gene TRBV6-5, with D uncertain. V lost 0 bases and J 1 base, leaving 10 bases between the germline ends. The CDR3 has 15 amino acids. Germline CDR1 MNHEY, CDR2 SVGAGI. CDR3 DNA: TGTGCCAGCAGTTACTCGACTCTGGGGTCCTACGAGCAGTACTTC. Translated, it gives CASSYSTLGSYEQYF.

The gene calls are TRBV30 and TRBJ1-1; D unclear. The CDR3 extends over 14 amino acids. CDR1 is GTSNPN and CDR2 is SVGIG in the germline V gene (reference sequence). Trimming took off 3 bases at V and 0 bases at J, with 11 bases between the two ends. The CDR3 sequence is CAWRSDGMNTEAFF. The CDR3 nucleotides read TGTGCCTGGAGGTCTGACGGCATGAACACTGAAGCTTTCTTT.

The CDR3 sequence is CASSLVVKETQYF. The CDR3 DNA follows: TGTGCCAGCAGCTTAGTTGTTAAAGAGACCCAGTACTTC. V and J are TRBV7-2 and TRBJ2-5, with unresolved D. This CDR3 is 13 amino acids long. Trimming shortened V by 1 base and J by 3 bases, and 6 bases separated the two germline ends. Germline V gene lookup returns CDR1 SGHTA and CDR2 FQGNSA.

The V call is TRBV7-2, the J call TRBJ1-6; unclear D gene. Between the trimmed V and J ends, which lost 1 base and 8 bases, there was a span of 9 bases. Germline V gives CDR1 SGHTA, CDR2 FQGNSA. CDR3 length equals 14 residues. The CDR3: CASSLGAYYSPLHF. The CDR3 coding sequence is TGTGCCAGCAGCTTAGGGGCCTACTATTCACCCCTCCACTTT.

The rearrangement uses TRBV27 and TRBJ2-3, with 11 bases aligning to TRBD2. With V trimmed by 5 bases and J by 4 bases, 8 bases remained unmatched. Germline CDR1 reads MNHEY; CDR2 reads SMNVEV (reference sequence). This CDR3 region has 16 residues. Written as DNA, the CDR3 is TGTGCCAGCAGTGCCATTCTAGCGGGAGGTGCAGATACGCAGTATTTT. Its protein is CASSAILAGGADTQYF.

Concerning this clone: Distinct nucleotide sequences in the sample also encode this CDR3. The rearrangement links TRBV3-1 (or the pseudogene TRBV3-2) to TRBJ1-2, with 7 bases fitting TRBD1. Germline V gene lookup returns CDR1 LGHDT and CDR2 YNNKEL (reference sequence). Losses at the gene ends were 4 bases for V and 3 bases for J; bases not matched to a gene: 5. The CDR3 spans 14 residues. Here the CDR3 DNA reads TGTGCCAGCAGCCCATCCGACAGGGACTATGGCTACACCTTC. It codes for CASSPSDRDYGYTF.

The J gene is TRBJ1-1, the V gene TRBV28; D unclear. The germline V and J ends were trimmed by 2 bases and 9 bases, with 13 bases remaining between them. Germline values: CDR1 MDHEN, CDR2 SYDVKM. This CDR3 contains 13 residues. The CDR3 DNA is TGTGCCAGCAGTTTAGTGCAGGTTTCTAAAGCTTTCTTT. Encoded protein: CASSLVQVSKAFF.

The CDR3 DNA is TGTGCCAGCTCACCAATCGAGCGGACCCACGAGCAGTACTTC. Translating gives CASSPIERTHEQYF. The rearrangement uses TRBV18 and TRBJ2-7; tentatively, D is TRBD2 (5 bases). Per the germline V gene, CDR1 is KGHSH and CDR2 is LQKENI. CDR3 size: 14 residues. Trimming shortened V by 2 bases and J by 5 bases, and 13 bases separated the two germline ends.

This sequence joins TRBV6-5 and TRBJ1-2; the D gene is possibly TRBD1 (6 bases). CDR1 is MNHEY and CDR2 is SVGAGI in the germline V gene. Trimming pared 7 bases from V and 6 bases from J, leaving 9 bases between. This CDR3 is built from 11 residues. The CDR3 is CASINRDGYTF. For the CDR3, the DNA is TGTGCCAGCATCAACAGGGATGGCTACACCTTC.

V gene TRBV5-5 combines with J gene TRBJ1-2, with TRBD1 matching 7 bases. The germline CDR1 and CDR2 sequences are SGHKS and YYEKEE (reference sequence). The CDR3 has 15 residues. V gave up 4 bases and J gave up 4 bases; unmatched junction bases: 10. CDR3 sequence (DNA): TGTGCCAGCAGCGATCAACAGGGGTTTGGCTATGGCTACACCTTC. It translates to CASSDQQGFGYGYTF.

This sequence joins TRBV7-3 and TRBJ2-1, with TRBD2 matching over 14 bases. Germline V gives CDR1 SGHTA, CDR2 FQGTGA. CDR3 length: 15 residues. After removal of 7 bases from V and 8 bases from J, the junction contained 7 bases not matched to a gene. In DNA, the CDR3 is TGTGCCAGCACCGCCGGGACTAGCGGGAGCGATGAGCAGTTCTTC. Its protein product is CASTAGTSGSDEQFF.

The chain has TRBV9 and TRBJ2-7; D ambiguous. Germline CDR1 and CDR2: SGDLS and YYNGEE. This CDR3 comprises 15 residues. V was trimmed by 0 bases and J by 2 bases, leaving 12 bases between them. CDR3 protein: CASSVGWAGPYEQYF. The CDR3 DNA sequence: TGTGCCAGCAGCGTAGGCTGGGCAGGACCCTACGAGCAGTACTTC.

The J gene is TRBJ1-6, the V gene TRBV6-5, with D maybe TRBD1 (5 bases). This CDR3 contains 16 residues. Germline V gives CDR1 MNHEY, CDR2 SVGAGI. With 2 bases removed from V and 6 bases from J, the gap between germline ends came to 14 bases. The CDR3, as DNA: TGTGCCAGCAGTTACCATTTAAACGGGGGTAATTCACCCCTCCACTTT. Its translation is CASSYHLNGGNSPLHF.

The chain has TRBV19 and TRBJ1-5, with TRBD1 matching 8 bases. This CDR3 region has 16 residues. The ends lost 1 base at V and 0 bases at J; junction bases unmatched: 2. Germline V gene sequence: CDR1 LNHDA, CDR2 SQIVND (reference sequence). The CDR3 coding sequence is TGTGCCAGTAGTATAGGACAGGGGTCTAGCAATCAGCCCCAGCATTTT. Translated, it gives CASSIGQGSSNQPQHF.

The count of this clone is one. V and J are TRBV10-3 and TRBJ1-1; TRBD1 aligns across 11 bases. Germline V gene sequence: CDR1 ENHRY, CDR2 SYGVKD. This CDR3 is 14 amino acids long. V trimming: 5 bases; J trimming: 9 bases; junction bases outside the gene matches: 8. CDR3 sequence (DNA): TGTGCCATCAGTTCCGGGACAGGGGGTGTGCAAGCTTTCTTT. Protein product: CAISSGTGGVQAFF.

CDR3 DNA: TGTGCCAGCGGGACAGGGGTGGCAACTAATGAAAAACTGTTTTTT. Its translation is CASGTGVATNEKLFF. The chain has TRBV10-3 and TRBJ1-4, with 10 positions matching TRBD1. V gave up 10 bases and J gave up 0 bases; unmatched junction bases: 5. Per germline, CDR1 ENHRY and CDR2 SYGVKD. The CDR3 loop spans 15 amino acids.

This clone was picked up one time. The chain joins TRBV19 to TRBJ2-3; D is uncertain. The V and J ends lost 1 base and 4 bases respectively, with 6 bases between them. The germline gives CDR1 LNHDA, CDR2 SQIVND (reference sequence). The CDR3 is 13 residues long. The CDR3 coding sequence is TGTGCCAGTAGTATAGCCGTGTCAGATACGCAGTATTTT. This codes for CASSIAVSDTQYF.

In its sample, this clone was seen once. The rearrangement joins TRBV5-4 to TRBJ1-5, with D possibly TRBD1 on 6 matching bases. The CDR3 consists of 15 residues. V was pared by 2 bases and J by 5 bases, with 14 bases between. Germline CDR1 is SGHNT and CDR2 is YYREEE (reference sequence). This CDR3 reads CASSFGGGMDQPQHF. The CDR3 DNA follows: TGTGCCAGCAGCTTTGGGGGCGGCATGGATCAGCCCCAGCATTTT. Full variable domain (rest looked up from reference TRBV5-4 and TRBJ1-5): ETGVTQSPTHLIKTRGQQVTLRCSSQSGHNTVSWYQQALGQGPQFIFQYYREEENGRGNFPPRFSGLQFPNYSSELNVNALELDDSALYLCASSFGGGMDQPQHFGDGTRLSIL.